This section outlines one T cell receptor (beta chain) sequence together with its context. Its target is not known. Germline values: CDR1 LGHNA, CDR2 YNFKEQ. Trimming left V 0 bases short and J 1 base short, with 4 bases between. The CDR3 contains 14 residues. Here immunoSEQ multiplex PCR was the method, and the copy in TCRdb shows in-frame clones only, minus some. The sample lists roughly 70,000 clones, about 85% occurring once. This record comes from a study of OX40 agonist ivuxolimab in advanced cancers. Overall study: At 0.01 to 10 mg/kg, ivuxolimab was administered intravenously to patients every 2 weeks. Of the participants, over 30% had some prior anti-PD-1, anti-PD-L1 or anti-CTLA-4 therapy, which was allowed.

Study-wide results and limits: A proportion of nonresponders additionally exhibited low normalized T-cell clonal expansion.

The sequenced sample was CD4+ or CD8+ T cells sorted from blood, obtained in a trial of the OX40 agonist ivuxolimab. The TCR originated in an adult with an advanced solid tumor such as melanoma, head and neck, liver or kidney cancer. The chain recombines TRBV4-2 with TRBJ1-5; D is undetermined. CDR3 protein: CASSQDRSNQPQHF. CDR3 DNA sequence: TGTGCCAGCAGCCAAGATCGCAGCAATCAGCCCCAGCATTTT.